This T cell receptor (beta chain) was documented in a study of blood T cell repertoires in COVID-19. Study information: Acute and convalescent COVID-19 samples came from the United States, Italy and Spain.

Methods used by the authors: Estimation of nucleated cell counts relied on the amplification of reference gene primers. TCRdb keeps only in-frame clones here, not all; method: immunoSEQ multiplex PCR. The DNA was the basis for D and trimming; V, J and clone size are from that table. Of 150,000 to 200,000 clones in the sample, around nine tenths were seen once. Germline V lookup: CDR1 KGHDR, CDR2 SFDVKD. After removal of 3 bases from V and 0 bases from J, the junction contained 8 bases not matched to a gene. This CDR3 comprises 19 residues. Sequenced input: peripheral blood. The V gene is TRBV24-1, the J gene TRBJ2-1, with TRBD2 identical over 12 bases. The receptor was derived from a woman aged 18-29 years who had recovered from COVID-19. CDR3 sequence: CATSDTGLAGLSSYNEQFF. The CDR3 DNA is TGTGCCACCAGTGATACCGGACTAGCGGGGTTGAGCTCCTACAATGAGCAGTTCTTC.